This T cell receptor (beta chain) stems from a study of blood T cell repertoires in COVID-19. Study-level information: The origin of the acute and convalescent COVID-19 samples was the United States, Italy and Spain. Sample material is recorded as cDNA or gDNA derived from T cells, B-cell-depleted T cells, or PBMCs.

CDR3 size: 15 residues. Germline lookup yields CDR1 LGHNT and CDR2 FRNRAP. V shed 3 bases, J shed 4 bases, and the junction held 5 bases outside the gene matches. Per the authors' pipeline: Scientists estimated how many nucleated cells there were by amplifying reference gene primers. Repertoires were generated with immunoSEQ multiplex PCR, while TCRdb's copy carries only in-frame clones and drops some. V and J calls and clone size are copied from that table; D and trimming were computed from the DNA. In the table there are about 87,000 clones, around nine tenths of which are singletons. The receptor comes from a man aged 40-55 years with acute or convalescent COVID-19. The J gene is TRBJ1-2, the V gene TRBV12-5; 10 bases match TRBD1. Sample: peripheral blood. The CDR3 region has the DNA TGTGCTAGTGGTTTTGGGACAGGGGAAGGCTATGGCTACACCTTC. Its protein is CASGFGTGEGYGYTF.